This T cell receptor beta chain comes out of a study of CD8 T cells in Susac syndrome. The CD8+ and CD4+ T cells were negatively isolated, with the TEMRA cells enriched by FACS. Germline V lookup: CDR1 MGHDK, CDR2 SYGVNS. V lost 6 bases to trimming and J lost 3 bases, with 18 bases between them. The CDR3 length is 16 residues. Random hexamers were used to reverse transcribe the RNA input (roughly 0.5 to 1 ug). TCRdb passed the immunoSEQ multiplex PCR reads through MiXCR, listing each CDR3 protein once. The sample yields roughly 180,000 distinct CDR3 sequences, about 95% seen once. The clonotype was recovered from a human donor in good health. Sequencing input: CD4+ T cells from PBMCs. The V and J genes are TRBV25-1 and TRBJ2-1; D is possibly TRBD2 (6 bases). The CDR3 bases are TGTGCCAGCAGCGCGACTGCGGGAAGGATCTACAATGAGCAGTTCTTC. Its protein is CASSATAGRIYNEQFF.